This T cell receptor beta chain originates from a study of regulatory T cells in long-lasting Graves disease. This sample's time point: newly diagnosed GD, antithyroid drugs for less than 3 months. The TCR library used RNA extracted from PBMCs. In its sample, this clonotype was seen a few times. At one of its ends the junction is not consistent with the germline gene, which may arise from a read error. Germline V lookup: CDR1 DFQATT, CDR2 SNEGSKA (reference sequence). The CDR3 runs 13 residues. The authors built TCR beta libraries using iRepertoire HTBI primers and Arm-PCR of CDR3 regions. Each CDR3 protein gets one entry after TCRdb re-called the multiplex PCR reads with MiXCR. Among 500,000 or so distinct CDR3 sequences listed, roughly 16% were seen once. This sample also belongs to another study, concerning T cells in Graves' hyperthyroidism and ophthalmopathy. This second study says: Across 18 months, stable Graves' hyperthyroidism was marked by no progression to ophthalmopathy. Blood held most thyroid clonotypes expanded above 0.001 frequency.

The chain is built from TRBV20-1 and TRBJ1-4; TRBD1 aligns across 7 bases. The clonotype originates from a woman aged 35-65 years with Graves disease. The specimen was peripheral blood mononuclear cells (PBMCs), collected at new diagnosis, from a patient treated with antithyroid drugs. CDR3 DNA: TGCAGTGCGACAGGGCTCGCTAATGAAAACCTGTTTTTT. Amino acid sequence: CSATGLANENLFF.